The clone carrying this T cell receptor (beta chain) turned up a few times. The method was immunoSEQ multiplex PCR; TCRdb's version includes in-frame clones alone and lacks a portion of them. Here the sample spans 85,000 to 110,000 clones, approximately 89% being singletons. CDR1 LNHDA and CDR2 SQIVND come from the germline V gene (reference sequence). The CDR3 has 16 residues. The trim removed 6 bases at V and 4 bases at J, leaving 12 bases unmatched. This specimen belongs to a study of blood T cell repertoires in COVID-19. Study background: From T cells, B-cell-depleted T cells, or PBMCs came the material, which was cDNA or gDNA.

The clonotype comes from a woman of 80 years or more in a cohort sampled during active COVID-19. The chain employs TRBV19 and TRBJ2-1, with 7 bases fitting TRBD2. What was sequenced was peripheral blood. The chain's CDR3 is CASSLYRTRAYNEQFF. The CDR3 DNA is TGTGCCAGTAGCCTATACCGGACTAGGGCGTACAATGAGCAGTTCTTC.